This T cell receptor (beta chain) was recorded in a study of human T cells and chemical hapten exposure. Study-wide points: The study found that DPC sensitization did not change TCRs above 1 in 1000 frequency.

This clonotype was counted ten times or more. Antigen unknown. As handled by the study authors: A per-sample median of about 100,000 TCRs was observed, with counts ranging from about 23,224 to 690,600. From the RACE reads, TCRdb called clonotypes with MiXCR, one entry per CDR3 protein. These V and J calls are TCRdb output, not the study's own analysis. Of around 380,000 distinct CDR3 sequences listed, roughly 5% are singletons. CDR1 and CDR2 from the germline V gene are SQVTM and ANQGSEA. The CDR3 length is 13 residues. Documented time point: patch test 1, 2 weeks after DPC sensitization. The treatment here: therapeutic diphenylcyclopropenone sensitization with weekly scalp DPC.

The TCR was taken from a woman between 45 and 65 years old with alopecia areata. Some clones in this sample may be carry-over from other donors' samples. This chain connects TRBV29-1 to TRBJ1-2, with 8 bases aligning to TRBD1. The sequenced sample was whole blood, obtained in connection with sensitization to the hapten diphenylcyclopropenone (DPC). This CDR3 reads CSGRTGPDYGYTF. Here the CDR3 DNA reads TGCAGTGGGCGGACAGGGCCAGACTATGGCTACACCTTC.